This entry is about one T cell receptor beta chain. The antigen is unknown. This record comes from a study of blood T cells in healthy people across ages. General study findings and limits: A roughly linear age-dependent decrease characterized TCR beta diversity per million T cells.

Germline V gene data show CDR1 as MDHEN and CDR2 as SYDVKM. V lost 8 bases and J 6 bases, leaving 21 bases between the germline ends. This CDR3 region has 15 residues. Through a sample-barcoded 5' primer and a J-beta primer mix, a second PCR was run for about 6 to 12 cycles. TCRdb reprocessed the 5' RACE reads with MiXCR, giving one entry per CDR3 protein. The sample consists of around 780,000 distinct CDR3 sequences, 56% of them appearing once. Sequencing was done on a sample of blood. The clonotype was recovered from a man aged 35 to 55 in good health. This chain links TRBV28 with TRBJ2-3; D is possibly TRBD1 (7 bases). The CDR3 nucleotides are TGTGCCAGCCGACATCAGGGGGGAAAAGGTGATACGCAGTATTTT. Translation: CASRHQGGKGDTQYF.